This T cell receptor beta chain was sequenced for a study of regulatory T cells in long-lasting Graves disease (TCRdb year 2021). Notes on the research overall: Persistent Graves' disease was defined as antithyroid drug treatment for over 5 years with persistently positive TSH receptor autoantibodies. This study used TCR sequencing and RNA sequencing of peripheral blood to compare persistent Graves' disease patients against newly diagnosed Graves' disease patients. The study took place in China and was registered as a clinical trial. A total of roughly 35 samples underwent TCR sequencing: around 13 from persistent and around 20 from newly diagnosed Graves' disease patients. Persistent Graves' disease patients in the clinical cohort had taken antithyroid drugs for around 11 years on average.

On the study overall, not on this receptor specifically: The authors acknowledged the small sample size as a limitation that may reduce accuracy. More public clonotypes were shared among persistent patients (under 3,000) than among newly diagnosed patients (more than 950). Lower TCR Shannon entropy and fewer highly expanded clones were observed in persistent Graves' disease patients than in newly diagnosed patients, which suggested clonal expansion. Sequencing and analysis were limited to the TCR beta chain. Peripheral blood alone was examined, since thyroid tissue, which constituted the primary lesion, could not be accessed. Persistent disease showed preferential use of TRBV28, TRBJ1-2 and TRBJ2-5, whereas newly diagnosed disease favored TRBV20-1 and TRBJ2-1.

In light of the paper, this sample's time point label describes: persistent/refractory GD, antithyroid drugs over 5 years with positive TRAb. For both TCR sequencing and RNA sequencing, RNA was extracted from PBMCs using TRIzol. The diagnosis of Graves' disease followed American Thyroid Association guidelines. The patients came from an endocrinology department in Xi'an, China. Each patient gave 8.5 to 9.5 milliliters of peripheral blood, collected in an EDTA anticoagulant tube. Ficoll Paque Plus density gradient separation was used to isolate PBMCs, and no further T cell sorting was performed. An Agilent 2100 Bioanalyzer and agarose gel were used to check RNA quality, and a NanoDrop 2000 was used to measure RNA concentration. CDR1 SGHTA and CDR2 FQGTGA are derived from the germline V gene. Inclusive of the bounding cysteine and phenylalanine, the CDR3 is 19 residues long. The read is trimmed to its CDR3 DNA, 57 bases read in frame from base 1. V is clipped by 2 bases and J by 4 bases, and the sequence between their germline boundaries is 23 bases long.

The protocol used for the library was multiplex PCR. For sequencing, an Illumina HiSeq 4000 was employed. CDR3 regions were amplified by Arm-PCR with iRepertoire HTBI primers to construct TCR beta libraries. PCR products were gel purified before sequencing. From the authors' description of their analysis: Gene usage analysis of CDR3 amino acid clonotypes used the roughly 60 TRBV and some 15 TRBJ segments found across samples. COPE and FqMerger were used to merge filtered high-quality paired reads into contigs. Contigs were aligned with BLAST to IMGT TRBV, TRBD and TRBJ reference genes, and CDR3 was defined per IMGT. Any clonotype with a frequency above 0.1% was counted as a highly expanded clone. Repertoire diversity was measured by Shannon entropy, and V-J evenness by the Gini coefficient. Clonotypes shared by more than one individual were considered public. The public reads were run again by TCRdb, first through fastp at Q25 and then through MiXCR, and only productive beta chains were kept. Every distinct CDR3 protein forms one entry, paired with its most common genes and DNA. The V and J calls were determined by TCRdb, not by the authors. Within this sample are a few hundred thousand distinct CDR3 sequences, with roughly 24% of them counted one time only. The biggest ten clones account for less than 30% of the sample.

On this clonotype itself: Its recognized antigen is unknown. No much larger clone is present one base from it, and per-base qualities are unavailable.

The chain links TRBV7-3 with TRBJ2-2; tentative D gene TRBD1, with 6 bases matching. The sample consisted of peripheral blood mononuclear cells (PBMCs), taken when the disease was refractory, from a patient treated with antithyroid drugs. This TCR derives from a woman between 40 and 55 years old with Graves disease. Donor details come from another sample of the same person, matched by shared clones. The DNA sequence is TGTGCCAGCAGCTTACCCGCCGGTGAGGACAGAATGCCCACCGGGGAGCTGTTTTTT. It translates to CASSLPAGEDRMPTGELFF.